The TCR beta chain described here comes from a study of regulatory T cells in long-lasting Graves disease. This clonotype was seen many times. Time point indicated: newly diagnosed GD, antithyroid drugs for less than 3 months. Extracted RNA from PBMCs served as the source of the TCR library. As collected, the peripheral blood samples measured about 10 milliliters each and went into EDTA tubes. Building the TCR beta libraries relied on iRepertoire HTBI primers, and CDR3 regions underwent Arm-PCR. Source study methods: Overall, samples carried 62 TRBV and 13 to 15 TRBJ segments. Each CDR3 protein is one row after TCRdb ran MiXCR on the multiplex PCR reads. TCRdb, not the authors, supplied the V and J calls. The sample consists of 550,000 or so distinct CDR3 sequences, approximately 12% of them appearing once. The CDR3 runs to 13 residues. V shed 8 bases and J shed 7 bases, with 12 bases lying between them. The germline gives CDR1 SNHLY, CDR2 FYNNEI.

These data were likewise used in another study, on T cells in Graves' hyperthyroidism and ophthalmopathy. From that second work: The majority of expanded thyroid clonotypes above 0.001 also appeared in blood.

This TCR was recovered from a woman in her thirties with Graves disease. Material: peripheral blood mononuclear cells (PBMCs), obtained at new diagnosis, from a patient treated with antithyroid drugs. V and J are TRBV2 and TRBJ1-6; unclear D gene. The CDR3 DNA reads as TGTGCCAGCCGGACGGAGACGAATTCACCCCTCCACTTT. Translated, it gives CASRTETNSPLHF.